The rows below give T cell receptor beta chains drawn from one sample of a study of blood T cell repertoires in COVID-19. The data were produced by immunoSEQ multiplex PCR, yet TCRdb's version contains in-frame clones alone and is incomplete. Of 210,000 or so clones in the sample, 87% were seen once. Sequenced input: peripheral blood. These receptors came from a man aged 40-49 years with active or convalescent COVID-19. The CDR3 runs from the conserved cysteine through the conserved F or W. Each record gives: V gene, D gene, clone size, J gene, CDR3 protein, CDR3 DNA. The D gene is left open where the match is weak. The size of a clone is reported for some rows only, either as once, few or many, or as a class for expanded clones.

v_call: TRBV28
d_call: NA
clone_size: NA
j_call: TRBJ1-1
cdr3_aa: CASTRGGAPNTEAFF
cdr3_nt: TGTGCCAGCACCCGGGGCGGGGCCCCGAACACTGAAGCTTTCTTT

v_call: TRBV6-5
d_call: TRBD1
clone_size: NA
j_call: TRBJ1-2
cdr3_aa: CASSYSSGGYGYTF
cdr3_nt: TGTGCCAGCAGTTACTCCTCAGGGGGCTATGGCTACACCTTC

v_call: TRBV6-4
d_call: NA
clone_size: NA
j_call: TRBJ1-1
cdr3_aa: CASSEQGWNTEAFF
cdr3_nt: TGTGCCAGCAGTGAACAGGGATGGAACACTGAAGCTTTCTTT

v_call: TRBV2
d_call: NA
clone_size: NA
j_call: TRBJ2-5
cdr3_aa: CASSEGGVFRYQETQYF
cdr3_nt: TGTGCCAGCTCCGAGGGTGGCGTCTTTCGGTATCAAGAGACCCAGTACTTC

v_call: TRBV29-1
d_call: NA
clone_size: NA
j_call: TRBJ2-1
cdr3_aa: CSVGLGAIYNEQFF
cdr3_nt: TGCAGCGTTGGATTGGGGGCAATTTACAATGAGCAGTTCTTC

v_call: TRBV5-4
d_call: NA
clone_size: NA
j_call: TRBJ2-3
cdr3_aa: CASSLEGGPSTDTQYF
cdr3_nt: TGTGCCAGCAGCTTGGAGGGGGGGCCTAGCACAGATACGCAGTATTTT

v_call: TRBV5-1
d_call: NA
clone_size: NA
j_call: TRBJ1-2
cdr3_aa: CASGLEGHSGYTF
cdr3_nt: TGCGCCAGCGGCCTGGAGGGGCACTCTGGCTACACCTTC

v_call: TRBV7-8
d_call: NA
clone_size: NA
j_call: TRBJ2-7
cdr3_aa: CASSPWRGQSYEQYF
cdr3_nt: TGTGCCAGCAGCCCCTGGAGGGGCCAATCCTACGAGCAGTACTTC

v_call: TRBV30
d_call: TRBD2
clone_size: NA
j_call: TRBJ2-3
cdr3_aa: CAWSHAWGGTDTQYF
cdr3_nt: TGTGCCTGGAGCCACGCGTGGGGGGGGACAGATACGCAGTATTTT

v_call: TRBV5-1
d_call: TRBD1
clone_size: NA
j_call: TRBJ2-7
cdr3_aa: CASSSPGQMHEQYF
cdr3_nt: TGCGCCAGCAGCTCACCGGGACAGATGCACGAGCAGTACTTC

v_call: TRBV7-2
d_call: NA
clone_size: NA
j_call: TRBJ2-7
cdr3_aa: CASSTAGGLAQPYEQYF
cdr3_nt: TGTGCCAGCAGCACAGCAGGTGGGCTAGCGCAGCCCTACGAGCAGTACTTC

v_call: TRBV6-5
d_call: TRBD1
clone_size: NA
j_call: TRBJ2-5
cdr3_aa: CASRVDRVPFLTQYF
cdr3_nt: TGTGCCAGCAGAGTGGACAGGGTTCCCTTTTTGACCCAGTACTTC

v_call: TRBV27
d_call: NA
clone_size: NA
j_call: TRBJ1-5
cdr3_aa: CASSLSTVSNSTDSNQPQHF
cdr3_nt: TGTGCCAGCAGTTTATCCACAGTGTCGAACTCGACAGATAGCAATCAGCCCCAGCATTTT

v_call: TRBV29-1
d_call: NA
clone_size: NA
j_call: TRBJ1-2
cdr3_aa: CSVERTLSNYGYTF
cdr3_nt: TGCAGCGTTGAGAGGACACTTAGTAACTATGGCTACACCTTC

v_call: TRBV5-1
d_call: NA
clone_size: few
j_call: TRBJ1-2
cdr3_aa: CASSLGPGNYGYTF
cdr3_nt: TGCGCCAGCAGCTTGGGACCGGGTAACTATGGCTACACCTTC

v_call: TRBV5-4
d_call: TRBD1
clone_size: NA
j_call: TRBJ1-1
cdr3_aa: CASSLGSGTGTLNTEAFF
cdr3_nt: TGTGCCAGCAGCTTGGGGTCGGGGACAGGGACCTTGAACACTGAAGCTTTCTTT

v_call: TRBV7-9
d_call: NA
clone_size: once
j_call: TRBJ2-7
cdr3_aa: CASSLGTATYEQYF
cdr3_nt: TGTGCCAGCAGCTTAGGGACAGCGACCTACGAGCAGTACTTC

v_call: TRBV11-2
d_call: NA
clone_size: few
j_call: TRBJ1-1
cdr3_aa: CASSLDLLEAFF
cdr3_nt: TGTGCCAGCAGCTTAGATCTATTGGAAGCTTTCTTT

v_call: TRBV7-9
d_call: TRBD1
clone_size: NA
j_call: TRBJ1-5
cdr3_aa: CASGQGGERQPQHF
cdr3_nt: TGTGCCAGCGGCCAGGGGGGCGAGAGGCAGCCCCAGCATTTT

v_call: TRBV7-9
d_call: NA
clone_size: NA
j_call: TRBJ1-5
cdr3_aa: CASSLAGGAAQHF
cdr3_nt: TGTGCCAGCAGCTTAGCGGGGGGGGCGGCCCAGCATTTT

v_call: TRBV28
d_call: TRBD1
clone_size: NA
j_call: TRBJ1-5
cdr3_aa: CATLPVTGASNQPQHF
cdr3_nt: TGTGCCACCCTCCCGGTTACAGGGGCTAGCAATCAGCCCCAGCATTTT

v_call: TRBV6-6
d_call: NA
clone_size: NA
j_call: TRBJ1-2
cdr3_aa: CASSYDAGGGGYTF
cdr3_nt: TGTGCCAGCAGTTACGATGCGGGAGGGGGAGGCTACACCTTC

v_call: TRBV5-6
d_call: NA
clone_size: NA
j_call: TRBJ1-1
cdr3_aa: CASSSVGRVFGTEAFF
cdr3_nt: TGTGCCAGCAGCTCAGTGGGGCGAGTTTTTGGTACTGAAGCTTTCTTT

v_call: TRBV14
d_call: NA
clone_size: NA
j_call: TRBJ1-3
cdr3_aa: CASSQPGNTIYF
cdr3_nt: TGTGCCAGCAGCCAACCGGGGAACACCATATATTTT

v_call: TRBV5-4
d_call: TRBD2
clone_size: NA
j_call: TRBJ2-7
cdr3_aa: CASSLPSSGTYEQYF
cdr3_nt: TGTGCCAGCAGCTTGCCGTCCAGCGGGACGTACGAGCAGTACTTC

v_call: TRBV7-3
d_call: TRBD1
clone_size: NA
j_call: TRBJ1-1
cdr3_aa: CASSLMPGQDWPRQRTEAFF
cdr3_nt: TGTGCCAGCAGCTTAATGCCGGGACAGGACTGGCCCCGTCAACGTACTGAAGCTTTCTTT

v_call: TRBV11-2
d_call: TRBD1
clone_size: NA
j_call: TRBJ2-2
cdr3_aa: CASSFGQGGTGELFF
cdr3_nt: TGTGCCAGCAGCTTCGGACAGGGGGGGACCGGGGAGCTGTTTTTT

v_call: TRBV6-5
d_call: NA
clone_size: NA
j_call: TRBJ1-5
cdr3_aa: CASRPGEYSNQPQHF
cdr3_nt: TGTGCCAGCAGGCCCGGGGAATATAGCAATCAGCCCCAGCATTTT

v_call: TRBV5-4
d_call: NA
clone_size: few
j_call: TRBJ2-2
cdr3_aa: CASSFSTGELFF
cdr3_nt: TGTGCCAGCAGCTTTAGCACCGGGGAGCTGTTTTTT

v_call: TRBV6-6
d_call: NA
clone_size: NA
j_call: TRBJ1-2
cdr3_aa: CASGQGTNYGYTF
cdr3_nt: TGTGCCAGCGGGCAGGGGACTAACTATGGCTACACCTTC

v_call: TRBV10-3
d_call: TRBD1
clone_size: NA
j_call: TRBJ1-5
cdr3_aa: CAISEGQGAGNQPQHF
cdr3_nt: TGTGCCATCAGTGAGGGACAGGGGGCGGGCAATCAGCCCCAGCATTTT

v_call: TRBV28
d_call: NA
clone_size: NA
j_call: TRBJ1-1
cdr3_aa: CASSLIQGLNTEAFF
cdr3_nt: TGTGCCAGCAGCTTAATACAGGGACTGAACACTGAAGCTTTCTTT

v_call: TRBV18
d_call: TRBD2
clone_size: NA
j_call: TRBJ2-6
cdr3_aa: CASSPRGGSGANVLTF
cdr3_nt: TGTGCCAGCTCACCACGCGGGGGATCTGGGGCCAACGTCCTGACTTTC

v_call: TRBV29-1
d_call: TRBD1
clone_size: NA
j_call: TRBJ1-4
cdr3_aa: CSALTGTLVGEGEKLFF
cdr3_nt: TGCAGCGCCTTGACAGGGACCCTGGTGGGAGAAGGGGAAAAACTGTTTTTT

v_call: TRBV18
d_call: TRBD1
clone_size: NA
j_call: TRBJ1-2
cdr3_aa: CASKTGDSVDYGYTF
cdr3_nt: TGTGCCAGCAAGACAGGGGATTCCGTAGACTATGGCTACACCTTC

v_call: TRBV19
d_call: NA
clone_size: NA
j_call: TRBJ2-1
cdr3_aa: CASSRGSYNEQFF
cdr3_nt: TGTGCCAGTAGCAGGGGTTCCTACAATGAGCAGTTCTTC

v_call: TRBV2
d_call: NA
clone_size: NA
j_call: TRBJ1-5
cdr3_aa: CASSVGRNQPQHF
cdr3_nt: TGTGCCAGCAGTGTTGGCAGAAATCAGCCCCAGCATTTT

v_call: TRBV2
d_call: NA
clone_size: NA
j_call: TRBJ1-2
cdr3_aa: CASSETRDYGYTF
cdr3_nt: TGTGCCAGCAGTGAAACCAGGGACTATGGCTACACCTTC

v_call: TRBV7-9
d_call: NA
clone_size: NA
j_call: TRBJ2-7
cdr3_aa: CASSPADYYEQYF
cdr3_nt: TGTGCCAGCAGCCCCGCGGACTACTACGAGCAGTACTTC

v_call: TRBV30
d_call: TRBD1
clone_size: NA
j_call: TRBJ1-1
cdr3_aa: CAWDRQGPEAFF
cdr3_nt: TGTGCCTGGGATAGACAGGGCCCTGAAGCTTTCTTT

v_call: TRBV10-3
d_call: NA
clone_size: NA
j_call: TRBJ2-2
cdr3_aa: CASRLSGELFF
cdr3_nt: TGTGCCTCACGACTTTCAGGGGAGCTGTTTTTT

v_call: TRBV3-1/TRBV3-2
d_call: TRBD1
clone_size: NA
j_call: TRBJ1-5
cdr3_aa: CASSPGGLAHQPQHF
cdr3_nt: TGTGCCAGCAGCCCAGGGGGCTTGGCCCATCAGCCCCAGCATTTT

v_call: TRBV24-1
d_call: NA
clone_size: NA
j_call: TRBJ2-7
cdr3_aa: CATSEADSREQYF
cdr3_nt: TGTGCCACCAGTGAAGCGGATAGTCGAGAGCAGTACTTC

v_call: TRBV5-1
d_call: NA
clone_size: few
j_call: TRBJ2-3
cdr3_aa: CASSLALAESTDTQYF
cdr3_nt: TGCGCCAGCAGCTTGGCGCTAGCAGAGAGCACAGATACGCAGTATTTT

v_call: TRBV28
d_call: NA
clone_size: NA
j_call: TRBJ1-6
cdr3_aa: CASSSLMRARSTYNSPLHF
cdr3_nt: TGTGCCAGCAGTTCCCTGATGAGGGCACGGTCGACCTATAATTCACCCCTCCACTTT

v_call: TRBV28
d_call: TRBD1
clone_size: NA
j_call: TRBJ1-5
cdr3_aa: CASSRDRAQPQHF
cdr3_nt: TGTGCCAGCAGTCGGGACAGGGCCCAGCCCCAGCATTTT

v_call: TRBV7-7
d_call: TRBD1
clone_size: NA
j_call: TRBJ1-1
cdr3_aa: CASSPHLDRGGEAFF
cdr3_nt: TGTGCCAGCAGCCCCCACCTAGACAGGGGGGGTGAAGCTTTCTTT

v_call: TRBV5-4
d_call: TRBD1
clone_size: NA
j_call: TRBJ1-2
cdr3_aa: CASSSGTGGWRDYGYTF
cdr3_nt: TGTGCCAGCAGCTCCGGGACAGGGGGCTGGCGGGACTATGGCTACACCTTC

v_call: TRBV7-3
d_call: TRBD1
clone_size: NA
j_call: TRBJ2-3
cdr3_aa: CASSWDRASDTQYF
cdr3_nt: TGTGCCAGCAGCTGGGACAGGGCCTCAGATACGCAGTATTTT

v_call: TRBV30
d_call: TRBD1
clone_size: NA
j_call: TRBJ1-2
cdr3_aa: CAWSKVGAGGYGYTF
cdr3_nt: TGTGCCTGGAGTAAAGTAGGCGCAGGGGGCTATGGCTACACCTTC

v_call: TRBV5-6
d_call: NA
clone_size: NA
j_call: TRBJ1-6
cdr3_aa: CASSFPNSITNSPLHF
cdr3_nt: TGTGCCAGCAGCTTCCCGAACAGTATCACCAATTCACCCCTCCACTTT

v_call: TRBV7-9
d_call: NA
clone_size: NA
j_call: TRBJ2-5
cdr3_aa: CASSQTGRETQYF
cdr3_nt: TGTGCCAGCAGCCAGACAGGTCGGGAGACCCAGTACTTC

v_call: TRBV18
d_call: NA
clone_size: NA
j_call: TRBJ2-1
cdr3_aa: CASSPRARVHNEQFF
cdr3_nt: TGTGCCAGCTCACCAAGGGCCAGGGTCCACAATGAGCAGTTCTTC

v_call: TRBV24-1
d_call: TRBD1
clone_size: NA
j_call: TRBJ2-3
cdr3_aa: CATSEGTGLTDTQYF
cdr3_nt: TGTGCCACCAGTGAGGGGACAGGCCTCACAGATACGCAGTATTTT

v_call: TRBV5-6
d_call: TRBD1
clone_size: NA
j_call: TRBJ1-1
cdr3_aa: CASSWGQQNTEAFF
cdr3_nt: TGTGCCAGCAGCTGGGGACAGCAGAACACTGAAGCTTTCTTT

v_call: TRBV5-6
d_call: TRBD1
clone_size: NA
j_call: TRBJ2-7
cdr3_aa: CASSSTDRDSYEQYF
cdr3_nt: TGTGCCAGCAGCTCCACTGACAGGGACTCCTACGAGCAGTACTTC

v_call: TRBV5-1
d_call: TRBD2
clone_size: NA
j_call: TRBJ2-7
cdr3_aa: CASSWGLAATAYEQYF
cdr3_nt: TGCGCCAGCAGCTGGGGACTAGCGGCCACCGCCTACGAGCAGTACTTC

v_call: TRBV11-2
d_call: NA
clone_size: NA
j_call: TRBJ1-6
cdr3_aa: CASSLVLPGASPLHF
cdr3_nt: TGTGCCAGCAGCTTAGTTCTTCCGGGAGCCTCACCCCTCCACTTT

v_call: TRBV28
d_call: TRBD1
clone_size: NA
j_call: TRBJ1-4
cdr3_aa: CASRPTGPIANEKLFF
cdr3_nt: TGTGCCAGCAGGCCGACAGGGCCGATAGCTAATGAAAAACTGTTTTTT

v_call: TRBV4-2
d_call: TRBD2
clone_size: NA
j_call: TRBJ2-1
cdr3_aa: CASSQVGSGGHPSYNEQFF
cdr3_nt: TGTGCCAGCAGCCAAGTAGGGAGCGGGGGGCATCCCTCCTACAATGAGCAGTTCTTC